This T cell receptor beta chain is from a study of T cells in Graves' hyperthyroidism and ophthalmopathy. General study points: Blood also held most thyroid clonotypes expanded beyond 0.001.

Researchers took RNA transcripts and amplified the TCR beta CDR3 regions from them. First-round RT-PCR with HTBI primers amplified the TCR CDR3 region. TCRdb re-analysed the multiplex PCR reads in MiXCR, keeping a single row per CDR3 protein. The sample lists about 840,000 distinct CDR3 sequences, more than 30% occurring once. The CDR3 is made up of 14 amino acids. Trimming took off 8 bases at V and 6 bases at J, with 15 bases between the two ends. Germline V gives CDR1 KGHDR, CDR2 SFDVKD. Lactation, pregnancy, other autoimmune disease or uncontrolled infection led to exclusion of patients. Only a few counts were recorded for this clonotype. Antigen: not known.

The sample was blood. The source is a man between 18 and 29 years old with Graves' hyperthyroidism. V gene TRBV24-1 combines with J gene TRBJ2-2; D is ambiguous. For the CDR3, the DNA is TGTGCCACCATGGGCTCTCATTCGCCCGGGGAGCTGTTTTTT. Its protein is CATMGSHSPGELFF.